The source of this T cell receptor beta chain is a study of T cells in Graves' hyperthyroidism and ophthalmopathy. Study outcomes and limitations: In the blood, most expanded thyroid clonotypes above 0.001 appeared as well.

TCR beta CDR3 sequences were amplified from RNA transcripts. HTBI primers were the set used in a first-round RT-PCR of the TCR CDR3. MiXCR was run by TCRdb on the multiplex PCR reads, yielding one entry per CDR3 protein. The sample shows approximately 600,000 distinct CDR3 sequences, less than 25% of them seen only once. In the ophthalmopathy cohort, Clinical Activity Score was at least 3, NOSPECS grade at least 4, and duration under 3 months. Diagnoses were established using clinical symptoms, serum thyroxine and TRAb, thyroid ultrasound and orbital computed tomography. CDR1 and CDR2 (germline): SGHAT, FQNNGV. With 0 bases clipped from V and 5 bases from J, the junction kept 7 bases outside the gene matches. The CDR3 loop spans 15 amino acids. This clonotype was counted at least ten times. What it binds is not known.

The J gene is TRBJ2-7, the V gene TRBV11-2; 7 bases are shared with TRBD1. The clonotype comes from a man younger than 45 with Graves' ophthalmopathy. The specimen was blood. CDR3 sequence: CASSLEETGYHEQYF. The CDR3 DNA reads as TGTGCCAGCAGCTTAGAGGAGACAGGGTACCACGAGCAGTACTTC.